The text below deals with one TCR beta chain. Its antigen is not identified. The data originate from a study of CD8 T cells in ankylosing spondylitis. Generation of TCR beta libraries employed quantitative 5'-RACE incorporating molecular barcodes. MiXCR, applied by TCRdb to the 5' RACE reads, yields one record per CDR3 protein. Among tens of thousands of distinct CDR3 sequences, around 27% were seen once, and the ten largest hold around 60%. Study-level results: Researchers report that disease-linked clones proved CD8+ and relatively rare in peripheral blood. Within matched ankylosing spondylitis synovial fluid, disease-linked clones were reportedly significantly enriched. In ankylosing spondylitis blood, a motif of about eight highly homologous TCR beta variants appeared characteristic.

Germline CDR1 and CDR2: SGHRS and YFSETQ. V was cut by 0 bases and J by 6 bases, with 6 bases left in between. The CDR3 length is 13 residues. The sequencing sample was made of blood, either unsorted or a sorted T cell fraction (not recorded which). V and J are TRBV5-1 and TRBJ2-2; D ambiguous. This TCR was sampled from a male donor with ankylosing spondylitis or in good health (not recorded which). The CDR3, as DNA: TGCGCCAGCAGCTTGGTAGGTTCCGGGGAGCTGTTTTTT. The encoded protein is CASSLVGSGELFF.